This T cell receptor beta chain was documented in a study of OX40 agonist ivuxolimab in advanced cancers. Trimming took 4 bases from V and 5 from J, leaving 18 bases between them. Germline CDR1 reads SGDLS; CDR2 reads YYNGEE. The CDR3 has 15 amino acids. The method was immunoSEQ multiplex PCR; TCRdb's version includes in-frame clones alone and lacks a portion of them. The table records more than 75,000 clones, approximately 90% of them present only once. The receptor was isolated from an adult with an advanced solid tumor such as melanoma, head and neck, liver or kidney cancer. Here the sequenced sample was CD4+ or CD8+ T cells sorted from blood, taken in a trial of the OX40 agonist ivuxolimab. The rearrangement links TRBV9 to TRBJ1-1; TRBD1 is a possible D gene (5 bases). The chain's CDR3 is CASSPPGQVRTEAFF. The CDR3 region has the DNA TGTGCCAGCAGCCCCCCAGGGCAGGTTAGGACTGAAGCTTTCTTT.